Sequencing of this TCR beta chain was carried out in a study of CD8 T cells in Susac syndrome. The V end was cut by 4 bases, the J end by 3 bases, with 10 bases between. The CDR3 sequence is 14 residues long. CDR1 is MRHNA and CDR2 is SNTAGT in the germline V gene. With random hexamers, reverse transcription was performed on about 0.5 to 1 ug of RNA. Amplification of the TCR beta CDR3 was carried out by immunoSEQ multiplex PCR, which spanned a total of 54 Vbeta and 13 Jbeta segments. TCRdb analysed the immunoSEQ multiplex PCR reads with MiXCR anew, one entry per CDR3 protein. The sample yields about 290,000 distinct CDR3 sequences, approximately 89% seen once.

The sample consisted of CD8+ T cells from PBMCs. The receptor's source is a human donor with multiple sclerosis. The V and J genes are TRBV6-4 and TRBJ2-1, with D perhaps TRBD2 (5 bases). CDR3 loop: CASSADRDYNEQFF. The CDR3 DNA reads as TGTGCCAGCAGTGCGGATCGGGACTACAATGAGCAGTTCTTC.